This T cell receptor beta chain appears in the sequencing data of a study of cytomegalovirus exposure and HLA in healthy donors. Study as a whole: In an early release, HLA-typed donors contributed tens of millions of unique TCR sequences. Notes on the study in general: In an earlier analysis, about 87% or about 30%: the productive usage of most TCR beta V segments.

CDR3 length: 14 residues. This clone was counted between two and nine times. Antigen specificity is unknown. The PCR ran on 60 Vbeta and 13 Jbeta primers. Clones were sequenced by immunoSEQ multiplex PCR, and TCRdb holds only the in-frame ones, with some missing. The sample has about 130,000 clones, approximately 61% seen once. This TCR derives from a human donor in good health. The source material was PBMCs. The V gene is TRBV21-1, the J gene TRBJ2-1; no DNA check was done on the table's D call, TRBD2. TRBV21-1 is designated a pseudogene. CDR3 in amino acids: CASETSEGLGEQFF. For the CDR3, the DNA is TGTGCCAGCGAGACTAGCGAGGGCTTGGGTGAGCAGTTCTTC.